What follows are 6 T cell receptor beta chains derived from one specimen sequenced in a study of T cells after yellow fever vaccination (dated by TCRdb to the late 2010s). Library prep was done by 5' RACE. This sample was sequenced with an Illumina HiSeq 2500. TCRdb handled the public reads itself, with Q25 trimming in fastp and clone calling in MiXCR, and kept productive beta chains. When rows share a CDR3 protein, they turn into one entry using the most common DNA and genes. For this sample there are about 360,000 distinct CDR3 sequences; more than 5.5% appear just once. Clones ranked in the top ten supply 15% of the sample. According to the study, the label for this sample's treatment or condition signals: live attenuated yellow fever vaccine strain. Source: PBMCs, taken 5 days after the yellow fever booster vaccination. These receptors originate from a man aged 25-45 years who received the YFV17D yellow fever vaccine.

This clonotype was found a few times. V gene TRBV3-1 combines with J gene TRBJ2-2; no clear D. This CDR3 spans 16 amino acids. Trimming shortened V by 3 bases and J by 2 bases, and 13 bases separated the two germline ends. Germline V CDR1 and CDR2: LGHDT, YNNKEL (reference sequence). CDR3 in amino acids: CASSHWAALNTGELFF. CDR3 DNA sequence: TGTGCCAGCAGCCACTGGGCAGCCTTAAACACCGGGGAGCTGTTTTTT.

This clonotype was recorded at least ten times. The chain uses TRBV12-3 or TRBV12-4 and TRBJ2-4, with D perhaps TRBD1 (5 bases). This CDR3 contains 15 residues. Trimming cost V 11 bases and J 4 bases, with 21 bases left between them. The chain's CDR3 is CASKGPSMGKNIQYF. CDR3 in DNA: TGTGCCTCCAAGGGGCCTAGTATGGGTAAAAACATTCAGTACTTC.

This rearrangement joins TRBV6-2 or TRBV6-3 to TRBJ2-5; TRBD1 matches at 7 bases. With V trimmed by 6 bases and J by 0 bases, 10 bases remained unmatched. Germline lookup yields CDR1 MNHEY and CDR2 SVGEGT. The CDR3 runs 16 residues. The CDR3 DNA is TGTGCCAGCAGACCAAGCCCGACAGGGAACCAAGAGACCCAGTACTTC. Translated: CASRPSPTGNQETQYF.

The gene calls are TRBV12-3 or TRBV12-4 and TRBJ1-4; maybe TRBD1 (5 bases). CDR3 length equals 15 residues. Trimming shortened V by 1 base and J by 6 bases, and 12 bases separated the two germline ends. The CDR3 DNA reads as TGTGCCAGCAGTTTAGTTGGGGACTATTATGAAAAACTGTTTTTT. It translates to CASSLVGDYYEKLFF.

This chain uses TRBV29-1 with TRBJ2-1; the match to TRBD2 covers 8 bases. V lost 4 bases to trimming and J lost 2 bases; unmatched junction nucleotides: 4. CDR3 size: 14 residues. Germline CDR1 and CDR2: SQVTM and ANQGSEA. The CDR3 loop reads CSVGSGTAYNEQFF. The DNA for the CDR3 is TGCAGCGTTGGTAGCGGGACCGCCTACAATGAGCAGTTCTTC.

The chain couples TRBV6-2 or TRBV6-3 to TRBJ2-1, with 10 bases matching TRBD2. Trimming at V came to 0 bases and at J to 6 bases, leaving 5 bases not matched to a gene. The CDR3 contains 16 residues. Germline-derived CDR1 and CDR2 are MNHEY and SVGEGT. Here the CDR3 DNA reads TGTGCCAGCAGTTACTCTCTAGCGGGAGTAGTCAATGAGCAGTTCTTC. Translating gives CASSYSLAGVVNEQFF.